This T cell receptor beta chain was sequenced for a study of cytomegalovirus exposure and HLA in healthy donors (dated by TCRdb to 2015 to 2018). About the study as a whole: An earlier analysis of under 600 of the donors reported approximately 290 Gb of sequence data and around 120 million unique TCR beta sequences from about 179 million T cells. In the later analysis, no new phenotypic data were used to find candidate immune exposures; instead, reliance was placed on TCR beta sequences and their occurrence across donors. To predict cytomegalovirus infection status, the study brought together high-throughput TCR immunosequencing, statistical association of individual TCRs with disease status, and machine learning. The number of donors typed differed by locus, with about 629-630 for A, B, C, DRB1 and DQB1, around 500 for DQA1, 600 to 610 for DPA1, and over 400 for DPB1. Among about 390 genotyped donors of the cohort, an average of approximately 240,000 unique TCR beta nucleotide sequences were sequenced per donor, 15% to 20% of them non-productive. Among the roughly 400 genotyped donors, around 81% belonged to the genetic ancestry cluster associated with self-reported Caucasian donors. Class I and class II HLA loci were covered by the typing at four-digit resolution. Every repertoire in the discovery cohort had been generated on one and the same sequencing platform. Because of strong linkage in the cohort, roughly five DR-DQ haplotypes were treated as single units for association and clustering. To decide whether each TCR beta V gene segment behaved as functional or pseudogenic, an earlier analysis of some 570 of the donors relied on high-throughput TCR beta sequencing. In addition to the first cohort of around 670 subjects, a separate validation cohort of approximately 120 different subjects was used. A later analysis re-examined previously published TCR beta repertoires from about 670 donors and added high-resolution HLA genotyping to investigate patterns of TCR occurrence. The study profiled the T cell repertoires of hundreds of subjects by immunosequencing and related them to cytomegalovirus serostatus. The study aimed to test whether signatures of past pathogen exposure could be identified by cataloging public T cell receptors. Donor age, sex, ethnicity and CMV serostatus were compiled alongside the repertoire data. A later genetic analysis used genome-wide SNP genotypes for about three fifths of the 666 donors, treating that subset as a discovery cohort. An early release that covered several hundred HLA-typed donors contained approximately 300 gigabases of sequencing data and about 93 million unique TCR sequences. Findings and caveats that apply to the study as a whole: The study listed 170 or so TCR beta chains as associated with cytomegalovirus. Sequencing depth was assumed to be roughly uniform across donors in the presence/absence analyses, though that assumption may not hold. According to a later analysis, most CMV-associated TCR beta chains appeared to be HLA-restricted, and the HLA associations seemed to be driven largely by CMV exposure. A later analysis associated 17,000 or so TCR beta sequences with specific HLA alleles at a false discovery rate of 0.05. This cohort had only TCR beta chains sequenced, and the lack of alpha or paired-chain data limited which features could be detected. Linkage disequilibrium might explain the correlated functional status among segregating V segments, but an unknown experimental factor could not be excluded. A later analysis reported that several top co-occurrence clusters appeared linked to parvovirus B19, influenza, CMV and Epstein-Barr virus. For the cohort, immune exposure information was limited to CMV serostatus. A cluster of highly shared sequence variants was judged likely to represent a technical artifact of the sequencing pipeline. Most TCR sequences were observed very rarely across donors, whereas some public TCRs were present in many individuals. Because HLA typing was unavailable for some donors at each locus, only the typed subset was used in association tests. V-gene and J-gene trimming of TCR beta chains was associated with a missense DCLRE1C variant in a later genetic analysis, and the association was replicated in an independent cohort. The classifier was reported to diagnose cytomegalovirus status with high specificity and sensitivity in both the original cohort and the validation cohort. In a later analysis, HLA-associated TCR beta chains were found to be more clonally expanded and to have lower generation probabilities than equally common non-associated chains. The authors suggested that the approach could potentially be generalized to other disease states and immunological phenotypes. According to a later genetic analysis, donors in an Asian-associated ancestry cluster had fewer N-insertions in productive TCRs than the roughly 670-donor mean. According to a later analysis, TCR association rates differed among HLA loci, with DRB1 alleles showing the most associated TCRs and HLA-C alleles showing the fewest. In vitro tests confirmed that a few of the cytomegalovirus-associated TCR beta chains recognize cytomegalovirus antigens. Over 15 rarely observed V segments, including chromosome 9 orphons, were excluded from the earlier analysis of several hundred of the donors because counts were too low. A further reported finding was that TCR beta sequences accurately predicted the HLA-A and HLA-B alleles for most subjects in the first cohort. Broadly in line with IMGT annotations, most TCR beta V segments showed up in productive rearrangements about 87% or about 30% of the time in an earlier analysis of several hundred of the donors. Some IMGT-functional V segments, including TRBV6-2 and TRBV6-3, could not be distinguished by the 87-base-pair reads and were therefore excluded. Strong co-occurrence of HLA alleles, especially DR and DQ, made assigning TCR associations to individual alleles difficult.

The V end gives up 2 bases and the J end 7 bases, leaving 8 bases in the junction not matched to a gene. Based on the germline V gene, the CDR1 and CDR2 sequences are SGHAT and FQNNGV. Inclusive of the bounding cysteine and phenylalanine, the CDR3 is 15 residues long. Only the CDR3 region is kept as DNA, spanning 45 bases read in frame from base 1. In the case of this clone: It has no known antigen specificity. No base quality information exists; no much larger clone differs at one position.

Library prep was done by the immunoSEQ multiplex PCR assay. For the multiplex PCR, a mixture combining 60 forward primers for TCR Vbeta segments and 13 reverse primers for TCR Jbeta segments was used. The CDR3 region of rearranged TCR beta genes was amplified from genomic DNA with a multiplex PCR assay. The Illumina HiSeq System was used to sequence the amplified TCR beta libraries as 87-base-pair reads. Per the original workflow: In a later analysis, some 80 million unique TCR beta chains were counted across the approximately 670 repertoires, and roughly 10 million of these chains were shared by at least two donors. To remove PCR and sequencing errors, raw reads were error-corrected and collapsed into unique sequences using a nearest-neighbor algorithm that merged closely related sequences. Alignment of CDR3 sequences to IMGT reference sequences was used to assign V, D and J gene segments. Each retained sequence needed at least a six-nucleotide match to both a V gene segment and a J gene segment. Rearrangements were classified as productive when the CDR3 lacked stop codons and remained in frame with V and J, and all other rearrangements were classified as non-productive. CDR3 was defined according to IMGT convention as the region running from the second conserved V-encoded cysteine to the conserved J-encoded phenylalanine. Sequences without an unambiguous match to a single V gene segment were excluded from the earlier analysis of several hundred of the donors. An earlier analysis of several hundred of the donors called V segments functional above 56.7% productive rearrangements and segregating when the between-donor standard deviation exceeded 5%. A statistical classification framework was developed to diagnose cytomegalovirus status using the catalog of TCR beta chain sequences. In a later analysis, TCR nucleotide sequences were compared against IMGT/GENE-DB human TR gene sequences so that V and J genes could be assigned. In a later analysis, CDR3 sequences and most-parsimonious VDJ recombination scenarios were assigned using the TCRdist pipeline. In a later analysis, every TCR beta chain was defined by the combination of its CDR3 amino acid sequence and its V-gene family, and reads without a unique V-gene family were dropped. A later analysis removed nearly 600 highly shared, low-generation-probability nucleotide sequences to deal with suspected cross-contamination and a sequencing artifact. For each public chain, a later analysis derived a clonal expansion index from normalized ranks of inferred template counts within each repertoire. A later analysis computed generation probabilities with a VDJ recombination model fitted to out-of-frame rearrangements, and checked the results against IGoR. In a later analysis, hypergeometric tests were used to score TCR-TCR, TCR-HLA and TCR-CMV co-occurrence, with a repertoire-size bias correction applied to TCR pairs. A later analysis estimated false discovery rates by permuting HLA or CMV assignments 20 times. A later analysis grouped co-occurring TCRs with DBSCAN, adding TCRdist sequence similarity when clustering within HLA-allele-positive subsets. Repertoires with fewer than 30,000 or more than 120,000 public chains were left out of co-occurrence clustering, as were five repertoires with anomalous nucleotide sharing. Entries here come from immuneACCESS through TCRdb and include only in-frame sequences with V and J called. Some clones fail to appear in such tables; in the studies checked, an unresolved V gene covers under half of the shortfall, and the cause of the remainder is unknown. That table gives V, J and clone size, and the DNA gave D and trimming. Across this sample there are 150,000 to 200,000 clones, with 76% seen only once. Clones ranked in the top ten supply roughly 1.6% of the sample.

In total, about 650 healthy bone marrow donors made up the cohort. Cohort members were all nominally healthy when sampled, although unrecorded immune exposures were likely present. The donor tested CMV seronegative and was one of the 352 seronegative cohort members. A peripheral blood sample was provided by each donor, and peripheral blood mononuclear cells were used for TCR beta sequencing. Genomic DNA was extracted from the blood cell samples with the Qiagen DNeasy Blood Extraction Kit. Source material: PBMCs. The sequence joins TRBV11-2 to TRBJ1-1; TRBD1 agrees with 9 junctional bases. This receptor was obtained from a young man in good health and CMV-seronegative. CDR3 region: CASSLIRDREYEAFF. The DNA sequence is TGTGCCAGCAGCTTAATCCGGGACAGGGAGTATGAAGCTTTCTTT.